The 3 T cell receptor beta chains listed next were all sequenced from one sample in a study of kidney transplant recipient with SARS-CoV-2 infection. TCRdb redid the calling of the reads with MiXCR, one entry per CDR3 protein. This sample yields 200,000 to 300,000 distinct CDR3 sequences, of which under 35% are seen a single time; less than 8.5% belongs to the top ten. The specimen comprised a blood sample, sampled at baseline and on day 111 from a kidney transplant recipient. The receptors were gathered from a male patient aged 30 to 40 who had COVID-19 and was a kidney transplant recipient. Some T cells may be supplied by the graft donor.

To note about this clonotype: A much larger clone lies a single base off, so this may be a read error. This rearrangement joins TRBV5-1 to TRBJ2-5, with D hard to call. In germline, CDR1 is SGHRS, CDR2 YFSETQ. The CDR3 totals 12 residues. Between the trimmed V and J ends, which lost 1 base and 5 bases, there was a span of 6 bases. The DNA for the CDR3 is TGCGCCAGCAGCTTGACCGTGGAGACCCAGTACTTC. Translating it yields CASSLTVETQYF.

J is TRBJ1-2 and V is TRBV6-5; D is uncertain. Trimming pared 7 bases from V and 13 bases from J, leaving 25 bases between. This CDR3 has 14 residues. In germline, CDR1 is MNHEY, CDR2 SVGAGI. DNA of the CDR3: TGTGCCAGCACTCCCACGGCGACAAGGATAATGCCCACCTTC. Its translation is CASTPTATRIMPTF.

With respect to this clonotype: One base away lies a much larger clone, so this may be a sequencing read error. This chain links TRBV6-5 with TRBJ1-1; a weak D match, TRBD1 (6 bases). The CDR3 contains 14 residues. The germline gives CDR1 MNHEY, CDR2 SVGAGI. V dropped 8 bases and J dropped 4 bases, with 17 bases sitting between them. CDR3 amino acids: CASGEKGGTTEAFF. CDR3 nucleotide sequence: TGTGCCAGCGGTGAAAAGGGGGGTACCACTGAAGCTTTCTTT.